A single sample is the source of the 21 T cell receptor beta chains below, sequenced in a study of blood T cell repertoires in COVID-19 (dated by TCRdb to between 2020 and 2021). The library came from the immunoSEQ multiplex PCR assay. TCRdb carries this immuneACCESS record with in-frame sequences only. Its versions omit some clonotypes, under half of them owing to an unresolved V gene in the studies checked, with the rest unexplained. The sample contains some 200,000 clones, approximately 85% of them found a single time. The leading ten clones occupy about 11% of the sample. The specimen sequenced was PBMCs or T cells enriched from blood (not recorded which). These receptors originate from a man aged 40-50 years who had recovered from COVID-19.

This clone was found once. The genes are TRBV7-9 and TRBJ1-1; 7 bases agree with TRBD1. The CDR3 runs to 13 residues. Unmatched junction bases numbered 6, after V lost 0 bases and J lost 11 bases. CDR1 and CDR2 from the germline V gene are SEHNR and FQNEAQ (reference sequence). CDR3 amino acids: CASSLAGGQTAFF. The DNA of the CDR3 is TGTGCCAGCAGCTTAGCGGGGGGACAGACGGCTTTCTTT.

In DNA, the CDR3 is TGTGCCAGCAGCCAAGGACCAACAGGGGGCTCCTATAATTCACCCCTCCACTTT. This encodes CASSQGPTGGSYNSPLHF. This rearrangement joins TRBV3-1 (or the pseudogene TRBV3-2) to TRBJ1-6; TRBD1 aligns across 8 bases. Germline V gene lookup returns CDR1 LGHDT and CDR2 YNNKEL (reference sequence). V shed 1 base and J 0 bases; nucleotides not matched to a gene: 5. CDR3 size: 18 residues.

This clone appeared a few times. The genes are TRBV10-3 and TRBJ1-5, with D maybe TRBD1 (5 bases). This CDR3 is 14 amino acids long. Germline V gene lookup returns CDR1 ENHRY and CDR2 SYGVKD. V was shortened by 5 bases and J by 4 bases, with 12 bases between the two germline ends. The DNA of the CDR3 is TGTGCCATCAGTCTCGGACAAGAAAATCAGCCCCAGCATTTT. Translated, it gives CAISLGQENQPQHF.

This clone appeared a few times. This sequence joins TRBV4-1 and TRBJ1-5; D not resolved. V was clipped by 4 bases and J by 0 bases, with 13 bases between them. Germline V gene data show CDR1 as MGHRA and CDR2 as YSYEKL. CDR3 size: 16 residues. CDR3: CASSPRDKDSNQPQHF. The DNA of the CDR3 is TGCGCCAGCAGCCCGCGAGACAAGGATAGCAATCAGCCCCAGCATTTT.

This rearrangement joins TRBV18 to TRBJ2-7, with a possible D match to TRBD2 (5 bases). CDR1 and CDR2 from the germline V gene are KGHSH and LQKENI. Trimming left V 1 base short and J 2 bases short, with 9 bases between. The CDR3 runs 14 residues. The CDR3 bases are TGTGCCAGCTCACCACAAGCAGCGGCCTACGAGCAGTACGTC. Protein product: CASSPQAAAYEQYV.

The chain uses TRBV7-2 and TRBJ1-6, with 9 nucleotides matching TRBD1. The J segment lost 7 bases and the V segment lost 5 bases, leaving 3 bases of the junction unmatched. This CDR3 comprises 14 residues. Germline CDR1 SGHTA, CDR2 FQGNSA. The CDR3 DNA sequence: TGTGCCAGCAGCCCGGGACAGGGAAATTCACCCCTCCACTTT. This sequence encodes CASSPGQGNSPLHF.

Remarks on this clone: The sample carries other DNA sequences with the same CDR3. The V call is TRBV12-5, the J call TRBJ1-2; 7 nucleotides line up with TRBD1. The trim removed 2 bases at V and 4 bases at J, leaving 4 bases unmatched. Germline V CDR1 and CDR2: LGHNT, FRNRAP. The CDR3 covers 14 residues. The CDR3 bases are TGTGCTAGTGGTTTGTGGCAGGGGGTCTATGGCTACACCTTC. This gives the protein CASGLWQGVYGYTF.

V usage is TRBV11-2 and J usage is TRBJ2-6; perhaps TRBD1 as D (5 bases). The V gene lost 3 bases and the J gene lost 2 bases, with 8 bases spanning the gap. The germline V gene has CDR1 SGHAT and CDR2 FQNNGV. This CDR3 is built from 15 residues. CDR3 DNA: TGTGCCAGCAGCTTCGACAGTACTGGGGCCAACGTCCTGACTTTC. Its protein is CASSFDSTGANVLTF.

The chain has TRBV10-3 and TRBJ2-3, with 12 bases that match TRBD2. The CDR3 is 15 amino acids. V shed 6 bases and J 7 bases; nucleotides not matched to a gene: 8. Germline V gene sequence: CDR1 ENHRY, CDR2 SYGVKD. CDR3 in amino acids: CAISRETSGRNTQYF. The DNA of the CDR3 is TGTGCCATCAGCCGGGAGACTAGCGGGAGAAATACGCAGTATTTT.

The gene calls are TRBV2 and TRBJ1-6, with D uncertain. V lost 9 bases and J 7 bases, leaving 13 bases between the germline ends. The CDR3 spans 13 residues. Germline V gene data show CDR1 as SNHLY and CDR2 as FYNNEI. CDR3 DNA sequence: TGTGCCAGTTATGGGCTCGCGAATTCACCCCTCCACTTT. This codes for CASYGLANSPLHF.

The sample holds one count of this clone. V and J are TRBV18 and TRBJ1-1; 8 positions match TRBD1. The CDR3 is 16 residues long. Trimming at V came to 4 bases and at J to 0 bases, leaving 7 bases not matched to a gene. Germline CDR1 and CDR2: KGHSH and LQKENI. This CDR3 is CASSQSRTGMNTEAFF. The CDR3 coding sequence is TGTGCCAGCTCACAGAGCCGGACAGGGATGAACACTGAAGCTTTCTTT.

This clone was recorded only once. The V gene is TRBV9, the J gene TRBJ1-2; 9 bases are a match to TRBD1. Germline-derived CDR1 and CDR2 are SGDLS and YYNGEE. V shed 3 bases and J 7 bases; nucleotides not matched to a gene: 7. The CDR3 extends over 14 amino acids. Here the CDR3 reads CASSAQGAPGGYTF. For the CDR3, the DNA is TGTGCCAGCAGCGCACAGGGGGCACCTGGTGGCTACACCTTC.

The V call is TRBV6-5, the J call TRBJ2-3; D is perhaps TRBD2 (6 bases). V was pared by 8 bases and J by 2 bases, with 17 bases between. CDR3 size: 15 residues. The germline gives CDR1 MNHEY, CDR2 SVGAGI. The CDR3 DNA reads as TGTGCCAGCTCTTGGGCTAGCGCTAACACAGATACGCAGTATTTT. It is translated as CASSWASANTDTQYF.

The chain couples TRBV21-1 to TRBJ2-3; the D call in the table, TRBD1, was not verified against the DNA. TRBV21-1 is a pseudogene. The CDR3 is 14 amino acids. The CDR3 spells CATAGTGITDTQYF. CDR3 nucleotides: TGTGCCACCGCCGGGACAGGGATCACAGATACGCAGTATTTT.

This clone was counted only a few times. CDR3: CAWIRTGVVYTEAFF. The CDR3 nucleotides are TGTGCCTGGATAAGAACGGGGGTGGTGTACACTGAAGCTTTCTTT. The chain links TRBV30 to TRBJ1-1; perhaps TRBD1 as D (5 bases). Germline V CDR1 and CDR2: GTSNPN, SVGIG (reference sequence). The CDR3 totals 15 residues. V was trimmed by 4 bases and J by 3 bases, leaving 18 bases between them.

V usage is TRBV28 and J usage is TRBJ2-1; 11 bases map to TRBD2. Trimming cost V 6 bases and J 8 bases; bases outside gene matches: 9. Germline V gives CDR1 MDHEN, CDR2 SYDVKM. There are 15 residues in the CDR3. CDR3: CASSISGRASYEQFF. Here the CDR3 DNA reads TGTGCCAGCAGCATTAGCGGGAGGGCCTCGTATGAGCAGTTCTTC.

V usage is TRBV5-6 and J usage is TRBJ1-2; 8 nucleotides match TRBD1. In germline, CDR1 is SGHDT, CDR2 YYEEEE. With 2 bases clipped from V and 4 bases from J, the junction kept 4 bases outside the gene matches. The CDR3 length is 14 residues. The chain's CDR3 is CASSLRQGSYGYTF. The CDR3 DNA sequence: TGTGCCAGCAGCTTAAGACAGGGGAGCTATGGCTACACCTTC.

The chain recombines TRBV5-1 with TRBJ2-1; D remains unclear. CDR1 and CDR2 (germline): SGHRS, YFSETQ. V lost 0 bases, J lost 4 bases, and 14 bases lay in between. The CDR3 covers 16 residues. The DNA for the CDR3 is TGCGCCAGCAGCTTGGTCGGCGGTTTGAGATACAATGAGCAGTTCTTC. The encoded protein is CASSLVGGLRYNEQFF.

In DNA form, the CDR3 reads TGTGCCAGCAGCTCAACTGGGACTAGCGGGAGGGCCCCCTACGAGCAGTACGTC. It codes for CASSSTGTSGRAPYEQYV. The chain recombines TRBV5-5 with TRBJ2-7, with 16 bases fitting TRBD2. Unmatched junction bases numbered 8, after V lost 3 bases and J lost 2 bases. CDR3 size: 18 residues. Germline values: CDR1 SGHKS, CDR2 YYEKEE (reference sequence).

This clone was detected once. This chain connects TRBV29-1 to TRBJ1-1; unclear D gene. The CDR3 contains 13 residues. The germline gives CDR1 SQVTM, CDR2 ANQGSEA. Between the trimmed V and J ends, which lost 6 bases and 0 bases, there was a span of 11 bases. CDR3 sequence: CSVGGQMNTEAFF. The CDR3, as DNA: TGCAGCGTCGGAGGGCAGATGAACACTGAAGCTTTCTTT.

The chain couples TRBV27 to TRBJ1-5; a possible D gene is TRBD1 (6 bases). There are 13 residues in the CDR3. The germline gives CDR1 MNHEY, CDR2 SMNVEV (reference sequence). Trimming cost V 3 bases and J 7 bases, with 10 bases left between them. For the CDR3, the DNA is TGTGCCAGCAGTTTCCAGGGGACCCAGCCCCAGCATTTT. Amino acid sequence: CASSFQGTQPQHF.